This entry lists 14 T cell receptor beta chains sequenced from one sample in a study of blood T cell repertoires in COVID-19. Method: immunoSEQ multiplex PCR; TCRdb's copy keeps in-frame clones and lacks some. The sample contains fewer than 300,000 clones, around 82% of which appear only once. Specimen: peripheral blood. The origin of the receptors is a young woman with acute or convalescent COVID-19.

The V call is TRBV24-1, the J call TRBJ2-1, with 8 bases identical to TRBD2. Germline values: CDR1 KGHDR, CDR2 SFDVKD. Germline trimming cut 4 bases from V and 14 bases from J; bases unmatched to any gene: 3. This CDR3 has 11 amino acids. Here the CDR3 DNA reads TGTGCCACCAGTGAGGGACTAGTGAAGTTCTTC. Protein: CATSEGLVKFF.

The chain links TRBV4-1 to TRBJ2-3; D may be TRBD1 (6 bases). This CDR3 spans 14 amino acids. Germline CDR1 is MGHRA and CDR2 is YSYEKL. Trimming took 0 bases from V and 5 from J, leaving 9 bases between them. The CDR3 coding sequence is TGCGCCAGCAGCCAAGACAGGGGAGTAGATACGCAGTATTTT. It specifies CASSQDRGVDTQYF.

This chain joins TRBV5-1 and TRBJ2-1; a weak D match, TRBD1 (6 bases). This CDR3 is built from 15 residues. CDR1 and CDR2 from the germline V gene are SGHRS and YFSETQ. Trimming pared 1 base from V and 9 bases from J, leaving 17 bases between. In DNA, the CDR3 is TGCGCCAGCAGCTTGTCGTCCCAGGGGATTGGTGAGCAGTTCTTC. Translating it yields CASSLSSQGIGEQFF.

This clone came up a few times. The chain carries TRBV18 and TRBJ2-7; 11 nucleotides line up with TRBD1. The CDR3 runs 15 residues. Germline trimming cut 2 bases from V and 1 base from J; bases unmatched to any gene: 1. The germline V gene has CDR1 KGHSH and CDR2 LQKENI. CDR3 DNA: TGTGCCAGCTCACCAGGGACAGGGGGATCCTACGAGCAGTACTTC. Protein: CASSPGTGGSYEQYF.

This clone was seen just once. The CDR3 is CASSGGVREPLHF. The CDR3 nucleotides are TGTGCCAGCAGCGGGGGAGTGAGGGAACCCCTCCACTTT. The chain employs TRBV9 and TRBJ1-6; D remains ambiguous. The CDR3 is 13 residues long. Between the trimmed V and J ends, which lost 3 bases and 12 bases, there was a span of 13 bases. Looked up from germline, CDR1 is SGDLS and CDR2 is YYNGEE.

The V and J genes are TRBV5-4 and TRBJ1-2; the D is unclear. CDR1 is SGHNT and CDR2 is YYREEE in the germline V gene (reference sequence). The V end was cut by 4 bases, the J end by 0 bases, with 10 bases between. The CDR3 extends over 14 amino acids. This CDR3 is CASSTLQANYGYTF. CDR3 DNA: TGTGCCAGCAGCACTCTCCAGGCTAACTATGGCTACACCTTC. The full variable domain, in which reference TRBV5-4 and TRBJ1-2 provide the parts outside the CDR3, is ETGVTQSPTHLIKTRGQQVTLRCSSQSGHNTVSWYQQALGQGPQFIFQYYREEENGRGNFPPRFSGLQFPNYSSELNVNALELDDSALYLCASSTLQANYGYTFGSGTRLTVV.

J is TRBJ2-3 and V is TRBV27, with no clear D. Germline V gives CDR1 MNHEY, CDR2 SMNVEV (reference sequence). The CDR3 length is 13 residues. Deletions cut 6 bases from V and 0 bases from J, with 7 bases between. DNA of the CDR3: TGTGCCAGCAGGAAAACTAGCACAGATACGCAGTATTTT. This translates into CASRKTSTDTQYF.

The DNA for the CDR3 is TGTGCCAGCACCGACGAGGAGAACACTGAAGCTTTCTTT. As protein: CASTDEENTEAFF. V and J are TRBV5-4 and TRBJ1-1; D is unresolved. Germline loops: CDR1 SGHNT, CDR2 YYREEE (reference sequence). Trimming left V 6 bases short and J 1 base short, with 10 bases between. The CDR3 loop spans 13 amino acids. Drawing the rest from reference TRBV5-4 and TRBJ1-1, the complete variable domain is ETGVTQSPTHLIKTRGQQVTLRCSSQSGHNTVSWYQQALGQGPQFIFQYYREEENGRGNFPPRFSGLQFPNYSSELNVNALELDDSALYLCASTDEENTEAFFGQGTRLTVV.

J is TRBJ2-3 and V is TRBV3-1 (or the pseudogene TRBV3-2), with 14 bases fitting TRBD2. The V segment lost 0 bases and the J segment 3 bases; nucleotides outside the gene matches: 11. CDR1 and CDR2 from the germline V gene are LGHDT and YNNKEL (reference sequence). The CDR3 length is 20 residues. CDR3 bases: TGTGCCAGCAGCCAAGATCTGACTAGCGGGAGGGCGGTCGGGACAGATACGCAGTATTTT. Translating gives CASSQDLTSGRAVGTDTQYF.

This clone was detected once. J is TRBJ2-5 and V is TRBV5-1; no definite D call. Germline values: CDR1 SGHRS, CDR2 YFSETQ. The CDR3 totals 18 residues. V lost 1 base and J lost 5, with 24 bases in between. This chain's CDR3 is CASSLSLQVASSAETQYF. CDR3 sequence (DNA): TGCGCCAGCAGCTTGAGTCTGCAGGTCGCGTCCTCCGCGGAGACCCAGTACTTC.

V and J are TRBV7-2 and TRBJ2-3; TRBD2 aligns across 9 bases. J was trimmed by 3 bases and V by 1 base; bases with no gene match: 14. CDR3 length equals 19 residues. Germline loops: CDR1 SGHTA, CDR2 FQGNSA. The CDR3 bases are TGTGCCAGCAGCTTAGAGATTTCTGTGGCGGGAGGGGTTACAGATACGCAGTATTTT. Protein product: CASSLEISVAGGVTDTQYF.

V is TRBV27 and J is TRBJ2-7, with 7 bases matching TRBD2. The ends lost 4 bases at V and 5 bases at J; junction bases unmatched: 8. CDR3 length: 14 amino acids. Germline CDR1 and CDR2: MNHEY and SMNVEV (reference sequence). The CDR3, as DNA: TGTGCCAGCAGTTCAGCGGGATGGGCACACGAGCAGTACTTC. Its protein product is CASSSAGWAHEQYF.

The chain has TRBV18 and TRBJ2-7; the match to TRBD1 covers 8 bases. This CDR3 contains 14 residues. Losses at the gene ends were 6 bases for V and 5 bases for J; bases not matched to a gene: 9. Germline lookup yields CDR1 KGHSH and CDR2 LQKENI. This CDR3 reads CASSHGQGRDEQYF. CDR3 bases: TGTGCCAGCTCTCACGGACAGGGACGAGACGAGCAGTACTTC.

Concerning this clone: In the same sample, other DNA sequences code for this CDR3. The V gene is TRBV18, the J gene TRBJ2-7; D may be TRBD1 (5 bases). Germline values: CDR1 KGHSH, CDR2 LQKENI. The CDR3 length is 13 residues. V was pared by 2 bases and J by 2 bases, with 7 bases between. For the CDR3, the DNA is TGTGCCAGCTCACCAAGACAGACCTACGAGCAGTACTTC. Amino acids: CASSPRQTYEQYF.